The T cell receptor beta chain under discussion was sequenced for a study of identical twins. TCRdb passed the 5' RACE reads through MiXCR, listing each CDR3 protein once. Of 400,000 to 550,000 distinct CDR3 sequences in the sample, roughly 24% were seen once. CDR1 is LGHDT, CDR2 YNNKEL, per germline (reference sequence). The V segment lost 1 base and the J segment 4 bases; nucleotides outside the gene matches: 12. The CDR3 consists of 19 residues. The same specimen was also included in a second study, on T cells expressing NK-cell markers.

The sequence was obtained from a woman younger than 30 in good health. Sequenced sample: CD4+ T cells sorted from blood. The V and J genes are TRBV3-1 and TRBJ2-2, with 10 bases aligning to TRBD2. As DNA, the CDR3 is TGTGCCAGCAGCCAAGTTGGGCTAGCGGGAGCTCATGGCACCGGGGAGCTGTTTTTT. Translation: CASSQVGLAGAHGTGELFF.